The sequence of this T cell receptor beta chain was determined in a study of a mutant IDH1 vaccine in newly diagnosed glioma. Looking at the study overall: A roughly 62% male, approximately 38% female split and a mean age of around 41 years characterized treated patients.

The time point here: week 47, end of study. Every vaccine dose comprised 300 ug of mutant IDH1 20-mer peptide plus topical imiquimod. Donor diagnoses consisted of new WHO grade 3 or 4 IDH1-mutant, ATRX-lost astrocytomas. To note about this clone: Its target is unknown.

Trimming left V 4 bases short and J 10 bases short, with 16 bases between. Germline lookup yields CDR1 MGHRA and CDR2 YSYEKL. CDR3 length: 13 amino acids. Sequenced by immunoSEQ multiplex PCR; TCRdb stores in-frame clones only, minus some. Of about 56,000 clones detected, 75% appear once; the ten largest clones hold approximately 5.3%. This TCR was recovered from a man aged 50 to 59 with glioma. Sequenced here: PBMCs, sampled from a glioma patient whose treatment included an IDH1 peptide vaccine. The rearrangement links TRBV4-1 to TRBJ1-1, with a weak D call TRBD1 (5 bases). The CDR3 bases are TGCGCCAGCAGCCGCCGAGGGGCGGAGGGAGCTTTCTTT. Translated, it gives CASSRRGAEGAFF.